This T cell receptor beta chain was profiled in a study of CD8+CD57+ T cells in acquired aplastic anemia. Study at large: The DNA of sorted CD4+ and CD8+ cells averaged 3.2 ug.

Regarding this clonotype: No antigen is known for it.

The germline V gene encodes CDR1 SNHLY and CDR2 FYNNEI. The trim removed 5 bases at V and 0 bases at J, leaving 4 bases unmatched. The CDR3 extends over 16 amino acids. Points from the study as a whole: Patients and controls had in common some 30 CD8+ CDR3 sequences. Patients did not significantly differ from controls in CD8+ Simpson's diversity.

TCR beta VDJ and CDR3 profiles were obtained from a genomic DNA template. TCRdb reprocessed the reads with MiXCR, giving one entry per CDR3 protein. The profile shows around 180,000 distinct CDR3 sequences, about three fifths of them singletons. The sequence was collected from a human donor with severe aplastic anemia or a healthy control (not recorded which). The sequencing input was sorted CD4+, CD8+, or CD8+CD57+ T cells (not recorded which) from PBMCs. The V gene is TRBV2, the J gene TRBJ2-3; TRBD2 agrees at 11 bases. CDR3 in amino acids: CASSYVAGGSTDTQYF. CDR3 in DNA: TGTGCCAGCAGTTACGTAGCGGGGGGGAGCACAGATACGCAGTATTTT.